This TCR beta chain was recorded in a study of tumor T cells in aggressive B-cell lymphoma. The CDR3 length is 13 residues. Looked up from germline, CDR1 is WSHSY and CDR2 is SAAADI. V was trimmed by 6 bases and J by 4 bases, leaving 12 bases between them. This clone appeared a single time. Sequenced by immunoSEQ multiplex PCR; TCRdb stores in-frame clones only, minus some. The sample consists of about a thousand clones, 79% of them appearing once. The sequence was collected from an adult with diffuse large B cell lymphoma. V is TRBV10-2 and J is TRBJ1-1, with D possibly being TRBD1 (6 bases). The sequenced material came from tumor tissue. DNA for the CDR3: TGCGCCAGCAGCGGACAGCTCAGCACTGAAGCTTTCTTT. Translated: CASSGQLSTEAFF.